This T cell receptor (beta chain) was captured in a study of a mutant IDH1 vaccine in newly diagnosed glioma. Measured with immunoSEQ multiplex PCR; TCRdb has only the in-frame clones, and not every one. The sample lists about 96,000 clones, 80% occurring once. Points on this clone: Its antigen is not identified.

Time point defined: baseline, week 1 (first vaccination visit). As to treatment: pre-vaccination baseline after standard-of-care therapy. The CDR3 extends over 15 amino acids. Per the germline V gene, CDR1 is SNHLY and CDR2 is FYNNEI. V was clipped by 3 bases and J by 0 bases, with 8 bases between them. Regarding the study as a whole: Top-clonotype changes in peripheral T cells seemed unrelated to pseudoprogression.

The receptor was derived from a man in his forties with glioma. The J gene is TRBJ1-4, the V gene TRBV2; D call uncertain. The source was PBMCs, collected from a glioma patient treated with radiotherapy, temozolomide or both. CDR3 amino acids: CASSDLVATNEKLFF. DNA for the CDR3: TGTGCCAGCAGTGATTTGGTGGCAACTAATGAAAAACTGTTTTTT.